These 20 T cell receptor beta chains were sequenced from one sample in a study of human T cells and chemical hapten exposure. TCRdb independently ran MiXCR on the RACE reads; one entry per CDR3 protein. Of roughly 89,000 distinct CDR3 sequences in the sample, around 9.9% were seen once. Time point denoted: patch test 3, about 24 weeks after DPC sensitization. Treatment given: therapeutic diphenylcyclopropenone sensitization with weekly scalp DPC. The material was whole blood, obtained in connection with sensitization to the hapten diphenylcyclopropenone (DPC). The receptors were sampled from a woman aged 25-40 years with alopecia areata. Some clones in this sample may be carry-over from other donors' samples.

The CDR3, as DNA: TGCAGTGCTATAGGGTCCGAGCAGTACGTC. Its translation is CSAIGSEQYV. This chain joins TRBV20-1 and TRBJ2-7; no clear D. Germline CDR1 DFQATT, CDR2 SNEGSKA (reference sequence). CDR3 size: 10 residues. The V end was cut by 4 bases, the J end by 6 bases, with 7 bases between.

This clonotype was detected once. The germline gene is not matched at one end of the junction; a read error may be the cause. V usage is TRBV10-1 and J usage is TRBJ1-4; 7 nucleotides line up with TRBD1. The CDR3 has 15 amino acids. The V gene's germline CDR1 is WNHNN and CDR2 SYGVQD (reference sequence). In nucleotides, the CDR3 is TGCGCCAGCAGTGATTTCGGGGACAGAGCACGGAAAACTGTTTTT. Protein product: CASSDFGDRARKTVF.

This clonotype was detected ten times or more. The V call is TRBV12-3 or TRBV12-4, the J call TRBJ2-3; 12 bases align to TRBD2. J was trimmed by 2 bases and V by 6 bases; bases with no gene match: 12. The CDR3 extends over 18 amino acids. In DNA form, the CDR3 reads TGTGCCAGCAGCCAGACTAGCGGGAGCCGCTTGGCCACAGATACGCAGTATTTT. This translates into CASSQTSGSRLATDTQYF.

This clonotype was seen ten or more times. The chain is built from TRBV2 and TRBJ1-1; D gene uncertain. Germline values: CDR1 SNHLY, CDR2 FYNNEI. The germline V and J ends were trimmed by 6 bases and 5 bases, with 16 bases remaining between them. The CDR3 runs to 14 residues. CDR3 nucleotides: TGTGCCAGCAGCGAGAGAGGTGGTGGAACTGAAGCTTTCTTT. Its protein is CASSERGGGTEAFF.

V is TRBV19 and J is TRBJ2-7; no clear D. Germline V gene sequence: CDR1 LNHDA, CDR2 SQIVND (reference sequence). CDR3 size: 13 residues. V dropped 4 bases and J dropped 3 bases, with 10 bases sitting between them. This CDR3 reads CASSKGPFYEQYV. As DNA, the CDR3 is TGTGCCAGTAGTAAGGGTCCCTTCTACGAGCAGTACGTC.

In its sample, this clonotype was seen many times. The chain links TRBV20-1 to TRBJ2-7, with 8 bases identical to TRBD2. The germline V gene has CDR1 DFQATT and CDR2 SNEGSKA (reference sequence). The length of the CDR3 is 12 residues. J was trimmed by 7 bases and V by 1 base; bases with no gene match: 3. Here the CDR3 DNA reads TGCAGTGCTAGAGGACTAGCGTGGGAGCAGTACTTC. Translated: CSARGLAWEQYF.

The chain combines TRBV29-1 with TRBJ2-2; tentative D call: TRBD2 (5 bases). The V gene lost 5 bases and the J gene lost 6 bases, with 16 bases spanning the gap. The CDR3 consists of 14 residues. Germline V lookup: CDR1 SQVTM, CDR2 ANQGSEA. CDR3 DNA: TGCAGCGTTACGCTAGGAATGGAGGCCGGGGAGCTGTTTTTT. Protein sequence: CSVTLGMEAGELFF.

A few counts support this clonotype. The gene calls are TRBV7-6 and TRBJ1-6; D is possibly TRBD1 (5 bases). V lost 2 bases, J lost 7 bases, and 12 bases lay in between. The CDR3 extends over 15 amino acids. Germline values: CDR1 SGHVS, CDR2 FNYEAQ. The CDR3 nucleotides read TGTGCCAGCAGCTTAACCCAGGGCATCAATTCACCCCTCCACTTT. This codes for CASSLTQGINSPLHF.

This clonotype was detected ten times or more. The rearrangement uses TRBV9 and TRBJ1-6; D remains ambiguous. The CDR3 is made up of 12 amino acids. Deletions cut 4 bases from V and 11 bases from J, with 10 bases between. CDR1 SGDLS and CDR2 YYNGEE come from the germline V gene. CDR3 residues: CASSPGGPPLHF. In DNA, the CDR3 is TGTGCCAGCAGCCCCGGCGGGCCACCCCTCCACTTT.

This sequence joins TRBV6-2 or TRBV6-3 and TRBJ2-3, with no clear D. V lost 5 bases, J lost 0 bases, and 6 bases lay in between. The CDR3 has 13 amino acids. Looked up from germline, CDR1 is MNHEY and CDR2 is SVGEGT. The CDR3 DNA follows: TGTGCCAGCAGTCCAGACAGCACAGATACGCAGTATTTT. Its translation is CASSPDSTDTQYF.

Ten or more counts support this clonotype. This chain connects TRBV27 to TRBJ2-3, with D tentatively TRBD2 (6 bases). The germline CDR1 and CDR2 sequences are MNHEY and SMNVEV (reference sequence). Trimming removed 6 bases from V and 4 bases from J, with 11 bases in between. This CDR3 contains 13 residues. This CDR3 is CASRGDFSDTQYF. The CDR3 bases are TGTGCCAGCAGGGGGGACTTCTCAGATACGCAGTATTTT.

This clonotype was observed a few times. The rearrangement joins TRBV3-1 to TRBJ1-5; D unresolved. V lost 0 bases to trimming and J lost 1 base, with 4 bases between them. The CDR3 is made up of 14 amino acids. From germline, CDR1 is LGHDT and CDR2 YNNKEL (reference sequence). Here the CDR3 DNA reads TGTGCCAGCAGCCAAGAGATAAGCAATCAGCCCCAGCATTTT. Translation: CASSQEISNQPQHF.

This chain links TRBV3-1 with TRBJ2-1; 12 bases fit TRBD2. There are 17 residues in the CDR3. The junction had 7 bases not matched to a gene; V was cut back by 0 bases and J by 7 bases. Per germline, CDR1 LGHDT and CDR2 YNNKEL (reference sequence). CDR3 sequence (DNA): TGTGCCAGCAGCCAAGACAGAGGGCTAGCGGGAGGGAATGAGCAGTTCTTC. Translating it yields CASSQDRGLAGGNEQFF.

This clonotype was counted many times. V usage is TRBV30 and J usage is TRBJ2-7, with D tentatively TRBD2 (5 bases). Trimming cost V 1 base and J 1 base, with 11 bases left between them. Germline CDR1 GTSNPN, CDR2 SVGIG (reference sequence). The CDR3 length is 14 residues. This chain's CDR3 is CAWSAPGGSYEQYF. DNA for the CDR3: TGTGCCTGGAGTGCACCGGGCGGGTCCTACGAGCAGTACTTC.

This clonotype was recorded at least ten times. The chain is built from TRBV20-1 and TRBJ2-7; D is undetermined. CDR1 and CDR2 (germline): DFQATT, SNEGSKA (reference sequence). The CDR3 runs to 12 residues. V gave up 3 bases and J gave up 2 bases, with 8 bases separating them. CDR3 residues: CSASLSAYEQYF. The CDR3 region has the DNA TGCAGTGCTAGCCTGTCCGCCTACGAGCAGTACTTC.

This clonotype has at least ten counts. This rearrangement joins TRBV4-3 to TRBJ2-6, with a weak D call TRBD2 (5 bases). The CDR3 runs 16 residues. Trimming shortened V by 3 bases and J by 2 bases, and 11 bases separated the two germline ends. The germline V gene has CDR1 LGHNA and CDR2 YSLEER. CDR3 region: CASSQDSGTGANVLTF. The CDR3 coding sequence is TGCGCCAGCAGCCAGGACTCGGGGACTGGGGCCAACGTCCTGACTTTC.

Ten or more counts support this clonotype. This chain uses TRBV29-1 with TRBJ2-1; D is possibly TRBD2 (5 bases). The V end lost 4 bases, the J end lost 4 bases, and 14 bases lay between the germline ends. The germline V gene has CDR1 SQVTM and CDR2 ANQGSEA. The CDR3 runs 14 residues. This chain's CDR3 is CSVVKSSQYNEQFF. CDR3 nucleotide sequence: TGCAGCGTTGTGAAATCTAGCCAGTACAATGAGCAGTTCTTC.

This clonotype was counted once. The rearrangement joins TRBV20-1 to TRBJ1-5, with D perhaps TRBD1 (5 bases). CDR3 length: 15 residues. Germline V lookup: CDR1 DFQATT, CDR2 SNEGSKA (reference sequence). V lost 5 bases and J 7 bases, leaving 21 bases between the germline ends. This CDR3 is CSASIAGEWDQPQHF. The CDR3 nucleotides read TGCAGTGCTTCTATTGCGGGAGAGTGGGACCAGCCCCAGCATTTT.

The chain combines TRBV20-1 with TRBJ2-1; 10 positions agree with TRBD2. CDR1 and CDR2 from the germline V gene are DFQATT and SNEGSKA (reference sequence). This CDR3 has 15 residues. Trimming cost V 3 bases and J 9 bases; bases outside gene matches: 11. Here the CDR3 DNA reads TGCAGTGCTAGTCCCGGACTAGCGGTAGTAAGTGAGCAGTTCTTC. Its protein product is CSASPGLAVVSEQFF.

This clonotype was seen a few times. The CDR3 sequence is CASRVSTDTQYF. The CDR3 DNA is TGTGCCAGCAGGGTGAGCACAGATACGCAGTATTTT. V is TRBV12-3 or TRBV12-4 and J is TRBJ2-3, with D hard to call. The CDR3 spans 12 residues. Deletions cut 6 bases from V and 0 bases from J, with 4 bases between.